These 3 T cell receptor beta chains were all obtained from the same sample, sequenced in a study of CDR3 diversity in severe acne. A single record per CDR3 protein comes from TCRdb applying MiXCR to the PCR reads. This table has more than 85,000 distinct CDR3 sequences, less than 65% appearing once. The specimen was blood. These TCRs come from a male donor with severe acne vulgaris.

The J gene is TRBJ2-7, the V gene TRBV14, with D unclear. Germline CDR1 and CDR2: SGHDN and FVKESK. Trimming removed 4 bases at V and 3 bases at J, with 13 bases between. This CDR3 contains 14 residues. The CDR3 DNA reads as TGTGCCAGCAGCCCACCGGACGGTTACTACGAGCAGTACTTC. Translation gives CASSPPDGYYEQYF.

This clonotype was counted at least ten times. The rearrangement links TRBV10-3 to TRBJ1-4, with TRBD1 matching over 7 bases. This CDR3 spans 15 amino acids. Per the germline V gene, CDR1 is ENHRY and CDR2 is SYGVKD. The V segment lost 3 bases and the J segment 4 bases; nucleotides outside the gene matches: 5. The CDR3 region is CAISERTGLNEKLFF. Written as DNA, the CDR3 is TGTGCCATCAGTGAACGGACAGGACTTAATGAAAAACTGTTTTTT.

V gene TRBV7-2 combines with J gene TRBJ1-1, with D uncertain. V gave up 1 base and J gave up 5 bases, with 11 bases separating them. The CDR3 spans 14 residues. Germline values: CDR1 SGHTA, CDR2 FQGNSA. In DNA form, the CDR3 reads TGTGCCAGCAGCTTAGTCGGGAGGCAGACTGAAGCTTTCTTT. Its protein product is CASSLVGRQTEAFF.